Included here is one T cell receptor beta chain sequence, with context. Its specificity is unknown. The method was immunoSEQ multiplex PCR; TCRdb's version includes in-frame clones alone and lacks a portion of them. This sample has about 330,000 clones; more than 75% occur once, and the top ten carry 15% to 20%. Those who donated, Caucasian adults without exception, all lived in Nashville, Tennessee. This record comes from a study of shared clonotypes between healthy human individuals. Study as a whole: CD4 naive and CD4 memory each took three plates per donor, while CD8 naive took two and CD8 memory one. Study-wide results and caveats: Sequencing of the sorted subsets was shown by rarefaction to be incomplete despite large depth.

The CDR3 spans 13 residues. Germline CDR1 reads SGHVS; CDR2 reads FQNEAQ. Trimming at V came to 5 bases and at J to 2 bases, leaving 2 bases not matched to a gene. The specimen sequenced was memory CD8+ T cells sorted from blood. Subset defined: CD45RO+ cells pooled with CCR7-negative TemRA cells. The chain joins TRBV7-8 to TRBJ2-7; 8 bases align to TRBD2. The sequence came from a man younger than 35 in good health. CDR3 loop: CASSQRGPYEQYF. CDR3 bases: TGTGCCAGCAGCCAGCGGGGGCCCTACGAGCAGTACTTC. Full variable domain (remainder filled in from reference TRBV7-8 and TRBJ2-7): GAGVSQSPRYKVAKRGQDVALRCDPISGHVSLFWYQQALGQGPEFLTYFQNEAQLDKSGLPSDRFFAERPEGSVSTLKIQRTQQEDSAVYLCASSQRGPYEQYFGPGTRLTVT.